These T cell receptor beta chains were read from a single sample in a study of control samples from healthy donors and cancer patients. The protocol was immunoSEQ multiplex PCR, while the TCRdb copy is restricted to in-frame clones and leaves out a portion. The sample consists of 110,000 or so clones, 89% of them appearing once. Sequences were obtained from blood. Source of these receptors: a man aged 50-59 years in good health. Both conserved end residues are part of each CDR3. A D gene is named only where the DNA matches it firmly. Clone size is given for some rows only: seen once, a few or many times, or a class if the clone is expanded.

size	J	D	V	length	DNA	CDR3
NA	TRBJ2-3	NA	TRBV6-4	14	TGTGCCAGCAGTGACTGGGGTAGCACAGATACGCAGTATTTT	CASSDWGSTDTQYF
NA	TRBJ1-2	NA	TRBV6-2/TRBV6-3	15	TGTGCCAGCAGTTTGGGAGCGTCTCCGATCTATGGCTACACCTTC	CASSLGASPIYGYTF
NA	TRBJ1-2	NA	TRBV4-2	14	TGTGCCAGCAGCCAAGATTCAGGACCCTATGGCTACACCTTC	CASSQDSGPYGYTF
NA	TRBJ1-1	TRBD1	TRBV29-1	14	TGCAGCGCCTTCGACAGGGGGCGAGGAACTGAAGCTTTCTTT	CSAFDRGRGTEAFF
NA	TRBJ1-4	NA	TRBV19	16	TGTGCCAGTAGTACCCCTTCGGTTGAAGGGTTCGAAAAACTGTTTTTT	CASSTPSVEGFEKLFF
NA	TRBJ1-2	NA	TRBV2	14	TGTGCCAGCAGTCCACCAGACAGGCCCTATGGCTACACCTTC	CASSPPDRPYGYTF
once	TRBJ1-5	NA	TRBV6-2/TRBV6-3	14	TGTGCCAGCAGTCCGGGGGAATTCAATCAGCCCCAGCATTTT	CASSPGEFNQPQHF
NA	TRBJ2-7	NA	TRBV11-2	15	TGTGCCAGCAGCTTAGACAGTTTTAGCTCCTACGAGCAGTACTTC	CASSLDSFSSYEQYF
NA	TRBJ1-2	NA	TRBV7-8	13	TGTGCCAGCAGCCCGGACGTTAACTATGGCTACACCTTC	CASSPDVNYGYTF
NA	TRBJ1-1	NA	TRBV7-8	14	TGTGCCAGCAGCCTAGGTGGCACCCCTCCTGAAGCTTTCTTT	CASSLGGTPPEAFF
NA	TRBJ1-6	NA	TRBV6-4	15	TGTGCCAGCAGTGAGCAAGGGGCGCAGAATTCACCCCTCCACTTT	CASSEQGAQNSPLHF
NA	TRBJ2-6	NA	TRBV10-3	15	TGTGCCATCAGGGACAGCGTCTCTGGGGCCAACGTCCTGACTTTC	CAIRDSVSGANVLTF
NA	TRBJ1-1	NA	TRBV7-9	13	TGTGCCAGCGGGACGGGGTTGAACACTGAAGCTTTCTTT	CASGTGLNTEAFF
NA	TRBJ1-1	NA	TRBV10-3	13	TGTGCCATCTCGGAGTTGGGGAACACTGAAGCTTTCTTT	CAISELGNTEAFF
NA	TRBJ2-7	TRBD2	TRBV7-8	13	TGTGCCAGCAGCCGGGGGAGGGCCTCCGAGCAGTACTTC	CASSRGRASEQYF
NA	TRBJ2-3	NA	TRBV10-1	22	TGCGCCAGCAGTGAGTCGAGCAGGCCCCGCGGGGCCGATATCCCCCTCACAGATACGCAGTATTTT	CASSESSRPRGADIPLTDTQYF
once	TRBJ2-2	NA	TRBV6-5	15	TGTGCCAGCGGGGCAGGGGGGGCGAACACCGGGGAGCTGTTTTTT	CASGAGGANTGELFF
once	TRBJ2-6	NA	TRBV18	13	TGTGCCACTACAGCCTCTGGGGCCAACGTCCTGACTTTC	CATTASGANVLTF
NA	TRBJ1-1	NA	TRBV25-1	14	TGTGCCAGCAGTCTCGGGACGGCGAACACTGAAGCTTTCTTT	CASSLGTANTEAFF
NA	TRBJ2-7	TRBD2	TRBV2	17	TGTGCCAGCAAATCTGGACTAGCGGGGGGAAGAACCTACGAGCAGTACTTC	CASKSGLAGGRTYEQYF
NA	TRBJ1-4	NA	TRBV6-2/TRBV6-3	14	TGTGCCAGCAGTTATACGGCGGCAGGTGAAAAACTGTTTTTT	CASSYTAAGEKLFF
NA	TRBJ2-7	NA	TRBV4-3	14	TGCGCCAGCAGCCAAGTAGCAGACTACTACGAGCAGTACTTC	CASSQVADYYEQYF
NA	TRBJ1-1	TRBD1	TRBV6-6	15	TGTGCCAGCAGTTATAAGGGACAGGGAAGGGTTGAAGCTTTCTTT	CASSYKGQGRVEAFF
NA	TRBJ1-5	TRBD1	TRBV6-5	14	TGTGCCCACCCCAGGGGACAGTCTTATCAGCCCCAGCATTTT	CAHPRGQSYQPQHF
NA	TRBJ2-1	TRBD2	TRBV7-6	14	TGTGCCAGCAGCTTAAGCGGGGGGGTGAATGAGCAGTTCTTC	CASSLSGGVNEQFF
NA	TRBJ2-1	TRBD2	TRBV5-5	14	TGTGCCAGCAGCTTTGGCGGGGGGAGGGCTGAGCAGTTCTTC	CASSFGGGRAEQFF
NA	TRBJ1-5	TRBD1	TRBV27	15	TGTGCCAGCAGTCGACAGGGGAAATCAAATCAGCCCCAGCATTTT	CASSRQGKSNQPQHF
NA	TRBJ1-6	NA	TRBV6-5	13	TGTGCCGCCGGGGGGCCTGGTAATTCACCCCTCCACTTT	CAAGGPGNSPLHF
few	TRBJ1-1	NA	TRBV19	14	TGTGCCAGTGGGGGGTGGCCCTTGAACACTGAAGCTTTCTTT	CASGGWPLNTEAFF
NA	TRBJ2-7	TRBD1	TRBV5-6	15	TGTGCCAGCAGCTATGGGACAGGTTTATCCTACGAGCAGTACTTC	CASSYGTGLSYEQYF
NA	TRBJ1-2	TRBD1	TRBV9	15	TGTGCCAGCAGCCGTCTACAGGGGGCAAACTATGGCTACACCTTC	CASSRLQGANYGYTF